This T cell receptor (beta chain) was found in a study of Graves' ophthalmopathy and Graves' hyperthyroidism. The wider study: At initial diagnosis, peripheral blood was obtained, and this preceded any treatment.

Broader study findings: A roughly 81% specificity and nearly 90% sensitivity were achieved by a 13-signature model that separated ophthalmopathy from stable hyperthyroidism.

Patients were excluded if they had other autoimmune diseases or uncontrolled infections, and likewise if pregnancy or lactation applied. Clinical symptoms, serum thyroxine, TRAb, thyroid ultrasound and orbital computed tomography determined diagnosis. Trimming took 5 bases from V and 5 from J, leaving 12 bases between them. CDR1 MNHEY and CDR2 SVGAGI come from the germline V gene. This CDR3 contains 13 residues. Transcripts of RNA were the source for amplifying TCR beta CDR3 regions. First-round RT-PCR employed HTBI primers, with a second-round multiplex PCR after it. Each CDR3 protein gets one entry after TCRdb re-called the multiplex PCR reads with MiXCR. The table has roughly 300,000 distinct CDR3 sequences, 17% seen once; the top ten hold 10% to 15%. This clonotype showed up many times. The antigen remains undetermined.

The V call is TRBV6-5, the J call TRBJ1-1; D remains ambiguous. Specimen: peripheral blood. The TCR sequence derives from an adult man with Graves' ophthalmopathy. The CDR3: CASSNIVGTEAFF. The CDR3 bases are TGTGCCAGCAGTAATATCGTAGGGACTGAAGCTTTCTTT.